Listed below are T cell receptor beta chains from one sample, sequenced in a study of somatic mutations in cytotoxic T cells in rheumatoid arthritis. Assay: immunoSEQ multiplex PCR; the TCRdb copy retains only in-frame clones and omits some. The repertoire includes tens of thousands of clones, less than 85% of them detected once, and about 3.2% sits in the top ten. The source material was CD8+ T cells sorted from blood. These receptors all come from a middle-aged man in good health. Both conserved end residues are part of each CDR3. Fields, in order: D gene, J gene, clone size, V gene, CDR3 DNA, CDR3 protein. D genes are given only for firm matches. Not every row has a clone size; where given, it reads once, few, many or a size class.

- TRBJ1-1 - TRBV4-1 TGCGCCAGCAGAGGAACAGGGAGAGGGCTGGACACTGAAGCTTTCTTT CASRGTGRGLDTEAFF
- TRBJ1-1 - TRBV9 TGTGCCCCCCCGCATTGGCGGGGACTCCGGTACACTGAAGCTTTCTTT CAPPHWRGLRYTEAFF
- TRBJ2-7 - TRBV10-2 TGCGCCAGCAGCGAGCTCTCCTACGAGCAGTACTTC CASSELSYEQYF
- TRBJ1-4 - TRBV2 TGTGCCAGCATGAGGGGCGTTGCAACTAATGAAAAACTGTTTTTT CASMRGVATNEKLFF
- TRBJ1-2 - TRBV5-6 TGTGCCAGCAGCTTTTCCTCCGGGGTTCGCTATGGCTACACCTTC CASSFSSGVRYGYTF
TRBD2 TRBJ2-2 - TRBV7-7 TGTGCCAGCAGCTTAGTGGTCTCTAGCGGGACTCCCGGGGGCGGGGAGCTGTTTTTT CASSLVVSSGTPGGGELFF
- TRBJ1-1 few TRBV5-1 TGCGCCAGCAGCCCAAGACCAGACCATGAAGCTTTCTTT CASSPRPDHEAFF
- TRBJ2-1 - TRBV11-2 TGTGCCAGCAGCCCCTCCGGCTACCGCAATGAGCAGTTCTTC CASSPSGYRNEQFF
TRBD2 TRBJ2-7 - TRBV10-3 TGTGCCATCAGTTGGGCCCGGACTAGCGGGACCTACGAGCAGTACTTC CAISWARTSGTYEQYF
- TRBJ1-1 - TRBV9 TGTGCCAGCAGCGTCAACTCAGGGGAAGCTTTCTTT CASSVNSGEAFF
- TRBJ2-3 - TRBV28 TGTGCCAGCAGTTTGTTAGAGGAAGCCACGCAGTATTTT CASSLLEEATQYF
TRBD2 TRBJ2-2 - TRBV11-3 TGTGCCAGCAGCCTCCTAACTAGCGGGAGGCCCGGGGAGCTGTTTTTT CASSLLTSGRPGELFF
- TRBJ2-7 - TRBV19 TGTGCCAGTAGTAGGCCACTTCAAGGGACGCACGAGCAGTACTTC CASSRPLQGTHEQYF
TRBD1 TRBJ2-7 - TRBV27 TGTGCCAGCAGTGGGGACAGGGGCTACTCCACGGGCTACGAGCAGTACTTC CASSGDRGYSTGYEQYF
TRBD2 TRBJ2-1 once TRBV27 TGTGCCAGCAGTTCGGGAGGTTTAGGCAATGAGCAGTTCTTC CASSSGGLGNEQFF
TRBD2 TRBJ2-1 - TRBV4-3 TGCGCCAGCAGCCACGACACTAGCGGGAGTGAAAATGAGCAGTTCTTC CASSHDTSGSENEQFF
TRBD2 TRBJ2-1 - TRBV9 TGTGCCAGCAGCGTAGAGCTAGCGGGAGTTAATGAGCAGTTCTTC CASSVELAGVNEQFF
- TRBJ2-3 - TRBV7-9 TGTGCCAGCAGCCCGACCCCCGGAACTGACACAGATACGCAGTATTTT CASSPTPGTDTDTQYF
- TRBJ1-1 - TRBV7-3 TGTGCCAGCAGCTTGGACGTGAACACTGAAGCTTTCTTT CASSLDVNTEAFF
- TRBJ2-5 - TRBV27 TGTGCCAGCAGCTTTGGGCCCACCCAAGAGACCCAGTACTTC CASSFGPTQETQYF
- TRBJ2-1 - TRBV7-9 TGTGCCAGCAGCTTAGATCTATACAATGAGCAGTTCTTC CASSLDLYNEQFF
TRBD1 TRBJ2-7 - TRBV28 TGTGCCAGCAGTTTAGTACAGGGGTCCGGCGGCGAGCAGTACTTC CASSLVQGSGGEQYF
TRBD1 TRBJ1-2 - TRBV4-1 TGCGCCAGCAGCCAAGGTGGGACAGGGACATTTAACTATGGCTACACCTTC CASSQGGTGTFNYGYTF
TRBD1 TRBJ1-2 - TRBV15 TGTGCCACCAGCAGAGATCGACAGGGGGGAGGGTATGGCTACACCTTC CATSRDRQGGGYGYTF